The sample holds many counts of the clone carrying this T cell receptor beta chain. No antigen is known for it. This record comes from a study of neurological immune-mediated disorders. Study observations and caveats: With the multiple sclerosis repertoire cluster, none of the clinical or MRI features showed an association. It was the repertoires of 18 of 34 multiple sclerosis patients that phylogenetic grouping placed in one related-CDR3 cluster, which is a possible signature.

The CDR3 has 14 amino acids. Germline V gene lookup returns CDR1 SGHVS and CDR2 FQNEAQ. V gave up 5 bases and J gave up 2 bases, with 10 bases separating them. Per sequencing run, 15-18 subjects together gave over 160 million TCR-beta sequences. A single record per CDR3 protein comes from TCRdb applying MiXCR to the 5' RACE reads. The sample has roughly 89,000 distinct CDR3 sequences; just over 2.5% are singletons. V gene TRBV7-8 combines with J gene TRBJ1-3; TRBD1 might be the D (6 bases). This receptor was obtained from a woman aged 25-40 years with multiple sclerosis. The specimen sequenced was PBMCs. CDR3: CASSANRAGNTIYF. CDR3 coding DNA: TGTGCCAGCAGCGCGAACAGGGCTGGAAACACCATATATTTT. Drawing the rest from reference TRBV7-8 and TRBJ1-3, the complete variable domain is GAGVSQSPRYKVAKRGQDVALRCDPISGHVSLFWYQQALGQGPEFLTYFQNEAQLDKSGLPSDRFFAERPEGSVSTLKIQRTQQEDSAVYLCASSANRAGNTIYFGEGSWLTVV.